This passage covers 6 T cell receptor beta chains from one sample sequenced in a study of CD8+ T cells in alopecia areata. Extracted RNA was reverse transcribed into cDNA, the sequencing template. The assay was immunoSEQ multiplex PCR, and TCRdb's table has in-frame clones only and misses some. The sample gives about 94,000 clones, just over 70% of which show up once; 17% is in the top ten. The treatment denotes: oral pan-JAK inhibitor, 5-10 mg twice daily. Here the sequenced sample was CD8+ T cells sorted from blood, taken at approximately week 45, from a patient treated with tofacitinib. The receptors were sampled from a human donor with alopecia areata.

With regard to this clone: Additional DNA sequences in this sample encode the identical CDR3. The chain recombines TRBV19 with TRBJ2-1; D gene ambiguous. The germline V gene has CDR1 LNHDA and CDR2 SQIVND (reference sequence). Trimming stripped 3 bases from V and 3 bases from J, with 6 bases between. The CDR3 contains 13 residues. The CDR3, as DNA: TGTGCCAGTAGTATTTCTAGCTACAATGAGCAGTTCTTC. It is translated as CASSISSYNEQFF.

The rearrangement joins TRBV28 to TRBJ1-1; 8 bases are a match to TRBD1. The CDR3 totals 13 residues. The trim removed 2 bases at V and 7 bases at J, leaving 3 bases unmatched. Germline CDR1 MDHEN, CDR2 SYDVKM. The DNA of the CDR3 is TGTGCCAGCAGTTTAGACAGGGGTGGTGAAGCTTTCTTT. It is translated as CASSLDRGGEAFF.

CDR3 nucleotides: TGTGCCTGCGGGAGATCGAACACTGAAGCTTTCTTT. As protein: CACGRSNTEAFF. V and J are TRBV30 and TRBJ1-1; D is ambiguous. Looked up from germline, CDR1 is GTSNPN and CDR2 is SVGIG (reference sequence). CDR3 length equals 12 residues. V shed 6 bases and J shed 1 base, with 9 bases lying between them.

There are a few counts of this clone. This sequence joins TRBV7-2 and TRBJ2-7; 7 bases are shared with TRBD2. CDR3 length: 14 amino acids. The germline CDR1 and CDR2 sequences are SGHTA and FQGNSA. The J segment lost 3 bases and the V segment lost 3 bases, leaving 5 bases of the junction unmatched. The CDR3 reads CASSLSGGDYEQYF. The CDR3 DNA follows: TGTGCCAGCAGCTTGTCGGGGGGTGACTACGAGCAGTACTTC.

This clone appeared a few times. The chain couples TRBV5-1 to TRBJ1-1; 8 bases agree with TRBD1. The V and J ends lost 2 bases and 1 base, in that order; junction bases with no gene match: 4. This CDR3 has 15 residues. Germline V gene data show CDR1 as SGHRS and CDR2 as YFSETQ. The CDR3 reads CASSFFTGGNTEAFF. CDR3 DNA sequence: TGCGCCAGCAGCTTTTTTACAGGGGGGAACACTGAAGCTTTCTTT.

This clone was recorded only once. This CDR3 reads CASSHQLRSRPDTEAFF. The CDR3 DNA follows: TGTGCCAGCAGCCACCAGCTTAGAAGTAGACCCGACACTGAAGCTTTCTTT. The gene calls are TRBV7-4 and TRBJ1-1, with no clear D. CDR1 SGHVT and CDR2 SQSDAQ come from the germline V gene. The ends were cut back, 5 bases at V and 3 bases at J, with 22 bases in the middle. The CDR3 spans 17 residues.